This T cell receptor beta chain was recorded in a study of T cell responses to AZD1222 COVID-19 vaccine. In regard to this clone: Antigen specificity is unknown.

The V gene lost 3 bases and the J gene lost 8 bases, with 22 bases spanning the gap. CDR1 and CDR2 from the germline V gene are LNHDA and SQIVND (reference sequence). The CDR3 is 16 amino acids. Profiled with immunoSEQ multiplex PCR; TCRdb holds only in-frame clones, not every one. The table includes 250,000 to 300,000 clones, 90% to 95% detected once. Study conclusions and caveats: Most donors were white British and more were female, and clonal diversity was possibly underestimated.

This specimen was peripheral blood, taken 28 days after the second AZD1222 dose. This chain links TRBV19 with TRBJ1-1; the D is unclear. This sequence originates from an adult who received the AZD1222 COVID-19 vaccine. The CDR3 sequence: CASSMVRAGWGSEAFF. DNA of the CDR3: TGTGCCAGTAGTATGGTTAGGGCAGGCTGGGGTTCAGAAGCTTTCTTT. Full variable domain (missing parts from reference TRBV19 and TRBJ1-1): DGGITQSPKYLFRKEGQNVTLSCEQNLNHDAMYWYRQDPGQGLRLIYYSQIVNDFQKGDIAEGYSVSREKKESFPLTVTSAQKNPTAFYLCASSMVRAGWGSEAFFGQGTRLTVV.